Shown below are 18 T cell receptor beta chains from a single sample sequenced in a study of monozygotic twins with inflammatory bowel disease. TCRdb re-called the 5' RACE reads and gives one entry per CDR3 protein, without DNA. The sample's table shows around 450,000 distinct CDR3 sequences. Sequencing was carried out using blood. These receptors originate from a human donor with ulcerative colitis or Crohn's disease, or a healthy co-twin of an affected twin (not recorded which).

The J gene is TRBJ2-7, the V gene TRBV10-3; the TCRdb D gene call, TRBD1, has no DNA to confirm it. Germline V lookup: CDR1 ENHRY, CDR2 SYGVKD. CDR3 length equals 14 residues. CDR3 residues: CAIRDNRGPGEQYF.

V is TRBV15 and J is TRBJ2-7. The germline CDR1 and CDR2 sequences are LNHNV and YYDKDF (reference sequence). The CDR3 extends over 12 amino acids. The CDR3 is CATSRIGNEQYF.

V and J are TRBV5-1 and TRBJ2-7. CDR1 SGHRS and CDR2 YFSETQ come from the germline V gene. The CDR3 contains 14 residues. The CDR3 loop is CASSLGGSPYEQYF.

The rearrangement uses TRBV5-1 and TRBJ2-1; TCRdb selects TRBD1, and the lack of DNA leaves this call unchecked. This CDR3 comprises 15 residues. CDR1 and CDR2 (germline): SGHRS, YFSETQ. The CDR3 loop is CASSPGTETYNEQFF. The full variable domain, completed using reference TRBV5-1 and TRBJ2-1, is KAGVTQTPRYLIKTRGQQVTLSCSPISGHRSVSWYQQTPGQGLQFLFEYFSETQRNKGNFPGRFSGRQFSNSRSEMNVSTLELGDSALYLCASSPGTETYNEQFFGPGTRLTVL.

The chain links TRBV7-2 to TRBJ2-7; TCRdb's D gene call, TRBD2, goes unchecked for lack of DNA. Looked up from germline, CDR1 is SGHTA and CDR2 is FQGNSA. The CDR3 covers 15 residues. CDR3: CASSQRLAGSYEQYF. Full variable domain (outside the CDR3, taken from reference TRBV7-2 and TRBJ2-7): GAGVSQSPSNKVTEKGKDVELRCDPISGHTALYWYRQSLGQGLEFLIYFQGNSAPDKSGLPSDRFSAERTGGSVSTLTIQRTQQEDSAVYLCASSQRLAGSYEQYFGPGTRLTVT.

This rearrangement joins TRBV6-1 to TRBJ1-1; the D call from TCRdb, TRBD1, cannot be confirmed without DNA. The CDR3 totals 14 residues. Germline CDR1 is MNHNS and CDR2 is SASEGT. The chain's CDR3 is CASSPRGQRTEAFF.

The chain has TRBV5-6 and TRBJ1-6; TCRdb's assignment of TRBD1 cannot be checked, as there is no DNA. CDR1 is SGHDT, CDR2 YYEEEE, per germline. This CDR3 has 15 residues. CDR3 loop: CASSRRGQGRSPLHF.

This chain uses TRBV27 with TRBJ1-1. This CDR3 has 14 residues. The V gene's germline CDR1 is MNHEY and CDR2 SMNVEV (reference sequence). The CDR3 sequence: CASRRLLGGTEAFF.

The V gene is TRBV7-6, the J gene TRBJ1-2; TCRdb picks TRBD1, but there is no DNA to check that call. CDR1 and CDR2 from the germline V gene are SGHVS and FNYEAQ. This CDR3 spans 14 amino acids. CDR3 region: CASSRDRSHYGYTF. Filled out from reference TRBV7-6 and TRBJ1-2, the complete variable domain reads GAGVSQSPRYKVTKRGQDVALRCDPISGHVSLYWYRQALGQGPEFLTYFNYEAQQDKSGLPNDRFSAERPEGSISTLTIQRTEQRDSAMYRCASSRDRSHYGYTFGSGTRLTVV.

This chain connects TRBV24-1 to TRBJ2-1. The CDR3 contains 13 residues. Germline CDR1 and CDR2: KGHDR and SFDVKD. CDR3 sequence reads: CATSDLRRNEQFF.

CDR3 loop: CASSLDRVPDTQYF. The genes are TRBV5-1 and TRBJ2-3. The CDR3 runs 14 residues. Germline V lookup: CDR1 SGHRS, CDR2 YFSETQ.

The V call is TRBV7-2, the J call TRBJ1-4. This CDR3 contains 15 residues. Germline V gene data show CDR1 as SGHTA and CDR2 as FQGNSA. The CDR3 region is CASSDPRGYNEKLFF.

The CDR3 reads CASSLSRFSDGYTF. The chain joins TRBV27 to TRBJ1-2. This CDR3 contains 14 residues. Per the germline V gene, CDR1 is MNHEY and CDR2 is SMNVEV (reference sequence).

V gene TRBV7-9 combines with J gene TRBJ1-2. The germline gives CDR1 SEHNR, CDR2 FQNEAQ (reference sequence). CDR3 length: 13 amino acids. CDR3: CASSPRSGFGYTF. Full variable domain (outside the CDR3, taken from reference TRBV7-9 and TRBJ1-2): DTGVSQNPRHKITKRGQNVTFRCDPISEHNRLYWYRQTLGQGPEFLTYFQNEAQLEKSRLLSDRFSAERPKGSFSTLEIQRTEQGDSAMYLCASSPRSGFGYTFGSGTRLTVV.

The rearrangement joins TRBV28 to TRBJ2-1; there is no DNA to check the TCRdb D call of TRBD2. The length of the CDR3 is 16 residues. In germline, CDR1 is MDHEN, CDR2 SYDVKM. The CDR3 protein is CASSWEGLDIYNEQFF. Filled out from reference TRBV28 and TRBJ2-1, the complete variable domain reads DVKVTQSSRYLVKRTGEKVFLECVQDMDHENMFWYRQDPGLGLRLIYFSYDVKMKEKGDIPEGYSVSREKKERFSLILESASTNQTSMYLCASSWEGLDIYNEQFFGPGTRLTVL.

The rearrangement links TRBV10-3 to TRBJ1-2. Germline assignment: CDR1 ENHRY and CDR2 SYGVKD. This CDR3 has 15 amino acids. CDR3 in amino acids: CAISEGSTPNYGYTF.

The chain is built from TRBV18 and TRBJ2-7; TCRdb indicates TRBD1, and absent DNA this call remains unverified. The CDR3 spans 14 residues. Germline V gene data show CDR1 as KGHSH and CDR2 as LQKENI. The CDR3 loop reads CASSPLLGPYEQYF.

V and J are TRBV7-2 and TRBJ1-1; the TRBD1 assignment by TCRdb is unverifiable without DNA. Per germline, CDR1 SGHTA and CDR2 FQGNSA. This CDR3 has 14 amino acids. The CDR3 loop reads CASSPGGVNTEAFF.